The source of this T cell receptor beta chain is a study of liver allograft versus peripheral blood T cells. Turning to the study itself: Comparative analysis was performed on T cell receptor repertoires from transplanted livers and from recipients' peripheral blood.

This clonotype was picked up one time. The antigen is undetermined. Findings and limits, study-wide: Intragraft T cell receptor repertoires of liver allografts were reported to differ from peripheral blood repertoires.

The CDR3 is 14 amino acids. Germline V gives CDR1 SEHNR, CDR2 FQNEAQ (reference sequence). Trimming took 1 base from V and 5 from J, leaving 12 bases between them. From the reads, TCRdb called clonotypes with MiXCR, one entry per CDR3 protein. The sample has about 10,000 distinct CDR3 sequences, 19% seen once. This TCR was sampled from a human patient who had a liver transplant. Some of these T cells may belong to the graft donor. V usage is TRBV7-9 and J usage is TRBJ2-7; a weak D match, TRBD2 (6 bases). CDR3 sequence: CASSLVGGKNEQYF. The CDR3 nucleotides are TGTGCCAGCAGCTTAGTCGGGGGAAAAAACGAGCAGTACTTC.